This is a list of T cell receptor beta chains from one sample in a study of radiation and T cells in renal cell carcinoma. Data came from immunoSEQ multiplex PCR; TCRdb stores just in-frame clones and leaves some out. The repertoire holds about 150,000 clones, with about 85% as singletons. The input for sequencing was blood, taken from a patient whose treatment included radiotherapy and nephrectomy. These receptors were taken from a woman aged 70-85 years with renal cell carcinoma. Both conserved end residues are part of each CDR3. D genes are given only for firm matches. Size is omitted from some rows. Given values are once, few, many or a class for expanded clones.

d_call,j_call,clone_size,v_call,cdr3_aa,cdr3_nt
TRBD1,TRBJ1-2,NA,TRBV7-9,CASSLGTGTGGYGYTF,TGTGCCAGCAGCTTAGGGACCGGGACAGGGGGCTATGGCTACACCTTC
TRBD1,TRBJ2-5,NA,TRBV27,CASSRLRGRGIGQETQYF,TGTGCCAGCAGTAGACTCAGGGGGCGCGGAATCGGCCAAGAGACCCAGTACTTC
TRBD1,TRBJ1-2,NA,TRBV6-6,CASSSLQGAHYGYTF,TGTGCCAGCAGTTCGTTACAGGGGGCTCACTATGGCTACACCTTC
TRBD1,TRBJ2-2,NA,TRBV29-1,CSVEEGDRGTGELFF,TGCAGCGTTGAAGAAGGGGACAGGGGCACCGGGGAGCTGTTTTTT
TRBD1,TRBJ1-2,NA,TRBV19,CASSLPGQDRGYTF,TGTGCCAGTAGTCTCCCGGGACAGGATCGGGGCTACACCTTC
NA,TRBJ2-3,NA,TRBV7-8,CASSFLRTDTQYF,TGTGCCAGCAGCTTCCTCCGCACAGATACGCAGTATTTT
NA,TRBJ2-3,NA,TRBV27,CASSWERTDTQYF,TGTGCCAGCAGTTGGGAGCGCACAGATACGCAGTATTTT
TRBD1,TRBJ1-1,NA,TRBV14,CASSQGQGAGPNTEAFF,TGTGCCAGCAGCCAAGGACAGGGGGCAGGACCGAACACTGAAGCTTTCTTT
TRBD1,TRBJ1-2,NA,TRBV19,CASSTFRDRGVYGYTF,TGTGCCAGTAGTACATTCCGGGACAGGGGCGTCTATGGCTACACCTTC
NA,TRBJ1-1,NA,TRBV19,CASSIRDGMNTEAFF,TGTGCCAGTAGTATTCGGGACGGCATGAACACTGAAGCTTTCTTT
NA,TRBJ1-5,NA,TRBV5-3,CARSLAVRVRVGWRKPQHF,TGTGCCAGAAGCTTGGCGGTCAGGGTCCGGGTAGGGTGGAGAAAGCCCCAGCATTTT
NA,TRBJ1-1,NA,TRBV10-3,CAISEERGVDTEAFF,TGTGCCATCAGTGAGGAAAGGGGAGTTGACACTGAAGCTTTCTTT
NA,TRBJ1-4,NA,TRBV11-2,CASSPFGGREKLFF,TGTGCCAGCAGCCCCTTTGGGGGGAGGGAAAAACTGTTTTTT
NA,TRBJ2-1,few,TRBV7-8,CASSLIAYNEQFF,TGTGCCAGCAGCTTAATAGCGTACAATGAGCAGTTCTTC
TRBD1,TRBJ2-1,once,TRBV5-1,CASSLAGQGAYNEQFF,TGCGCCAGCAGCTTGGCCGGTCAGGGGGCCTACAATGAGCAGTTCTTC
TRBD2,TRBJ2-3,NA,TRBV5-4,CASSRGLAGGTDTQYF,TGTGCCAGCAGCAGAGGACTAGCGGGGGGGACAGATACGCAGTATTTT
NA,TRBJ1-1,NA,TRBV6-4,CASSDNWGNTEAFF,TGTGCCAGCAGTGACAACTGGGGAAACACTGAAGCTTTCTTT
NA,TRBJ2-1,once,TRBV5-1,CASSLGLQNEQFF,TGCGCCAGCAGCTTGGGACTACAGAATGAGCAGTTCTTC
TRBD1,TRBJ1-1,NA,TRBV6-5,CASSYDRGGRHTEAFF,TGTGCCAGCAGTTACGACAGGGGTGGAAGGCACACTGAAGCTTTCTTT
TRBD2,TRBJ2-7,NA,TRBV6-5,CASRSTGGEQYF,TGTGCCAGCAGGTCGACGGGAGGCGAGCAGTACTTC
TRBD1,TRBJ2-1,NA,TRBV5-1,CASSLGGTAYNEQFF,TGCGCCAGCAGCTTGGGTGGGACAGCCTACAATGAGCAGTTCTTC
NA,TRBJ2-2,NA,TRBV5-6,CASSLSIGPRRTGELFF,TGTGCCAGCAGCTTGTCGATCGGGCCCCGACGGACCGGGGAGCTGTTTTTT
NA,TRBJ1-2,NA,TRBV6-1,CASSEMAGYGYTF,TGTGCCAGCAGTGAAATGGCAGGTTATGGCTACACCTTC
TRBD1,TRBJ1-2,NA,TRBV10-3,CAISGAGGNGYTF,TGTGCCATCAGTGGGGCAGGGGGAAATGGCTACACCTTC
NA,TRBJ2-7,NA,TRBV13,CASSFSDRTYEQYF,TGTGCCAGCAGCTTTAGTGACAGAACCTACGAGCAGTACTTC
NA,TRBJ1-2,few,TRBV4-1,CASSAQDLYGYTF,TGCGCCAGCAGCGCACAGGATCTCTATGGCTACACCTTC
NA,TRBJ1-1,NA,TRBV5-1,CASSLFPGDTEAFF,TGCGCCAGCAGCTTGTTTCCAGGGGACACTGAAGCTTTCTTT
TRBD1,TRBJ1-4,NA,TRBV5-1,CASSSTGTDNEKLFF,TGCGCCAGCAGCTCGACCGGGACAGATAATGAAAAACTGTTTTTT
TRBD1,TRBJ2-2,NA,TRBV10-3,CAISDPGQGHTGELFF,TGTGCCATCAGTGATCCGGGACAGGGGCACACCGGGGAGCTGTTTTTT